This T cell receptor beta chain was retrieved from a study of neoadjuvant anti-PD-1 for oral cavity cancer. Findings of the study overall: Treg/Th17 ratio rose with pretreatment blood and fell with post-treatment tumor TCRbeta clonality. Expansion of preexisting intratumoral clones was suggested to aid response.

Survey sequencing of tumors mostly used approximately 5.2 ug DNA, two replicates. Data came from immunoSEQ multiplex PCR; TCRdb stores just in-frame clones and leaves some out. The sample holds more than 7,000 clones, 48% seen once. This clone has a handful of counts. What it binds is unknown. Cohort: HPV-negative, locally advanced oral cavity squamous cell carcinoma patients. This clonotype was sampled from a person aged 35-79 years with oral cavity squamous cell carcinoma. The specimen comprised tumor tissue, sampled before nivolumab (anti-PD-1) treatment.

The CDR3 nucleotides read TGCGCCAGCAGCTTGACAGGTGACGGGGCCAACGTCCTGACTTTC. Its protein product is CASSLTGDGANVLTF. The V and J genes are TRBV5-1 and TRBJ2-6; weak D call: TRBD1 (5 bases). Germline CDR1 SGHRS, CDR2 YFSETQ. The CDR3 extends over 15 amino acids. Trimming stripped 1 base from V and 4 bases from J, with 9 bases between.